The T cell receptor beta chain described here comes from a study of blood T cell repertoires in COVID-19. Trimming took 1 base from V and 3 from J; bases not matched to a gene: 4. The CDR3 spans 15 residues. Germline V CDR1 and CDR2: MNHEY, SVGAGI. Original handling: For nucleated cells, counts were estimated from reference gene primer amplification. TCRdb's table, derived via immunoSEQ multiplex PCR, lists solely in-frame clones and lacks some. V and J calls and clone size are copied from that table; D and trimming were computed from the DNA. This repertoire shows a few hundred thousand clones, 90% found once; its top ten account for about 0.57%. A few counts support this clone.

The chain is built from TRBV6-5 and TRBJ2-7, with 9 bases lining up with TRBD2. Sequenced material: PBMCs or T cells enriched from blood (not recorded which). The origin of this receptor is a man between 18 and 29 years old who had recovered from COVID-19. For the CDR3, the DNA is TGTGCCAGCAGTTACTGGGCGGGAGGGCTCTACGAGCAGTACTTC. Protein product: CASSYWAGGLYEQYF.